One sample yielded the 30 T cell receptor beta chains listed below, sequenced in a study of PD-1 blockade in classical Hodgkin lymphoma. TCRdb's table, derived via immunoSEQ multiplex PCR, lists solely in-frame clones and lacks some. Of about 32,000 clones in the sample, approximately 85% are singletons; the top ten hold 17%. The time point here: cycle 4 day 1 (C4D1), after 5 to 7 weeks of nivolumab. Brentuximab vedotin exposure varied, and every patient relapsed after autologous stem cell transplantation. This material consisted of peripheral blood mononuclear cells (PBMCs), taken before the fourth cycle of nivolumab. The receptors were sampled from a human donor with classical Hodgkin lymphoma.

The gene calls are TRBV6-5 and TRBJ1-6; D remains ambiguous. CDR1 is MNHEY and CDR2 is SVGAGI in the germline V gene. V lost 5 bases, J lost 5 bases, and 10 bases lay in between. The CDR3 has 14 amino acids. CDR3 in amino acids: CASSREAHNSPLHF. The CDR3, as DNA: TGTGCCAGCAGTAGGGAGGCCCATAATTCACCCCTCCACTTT.

The chain carries TRBV5-1 and TRBJ1-1; the D is unclear. The germline V gene encodes CDR1 SGHRS and CDR2 YFSETQ. The CDR3 length is 14 residues. Trimming pared 4 bases from V and 0 bases from J, leaving 10 bases between. CDR3 bases: TGCGCCAGCAGCATCTCTAGCCTGAACACTGAAGCTTTCTTT. This translates into CASSISSLNTEAFF.

The chain uses TRBV14 and TRBJ2-1; D is possibly TRBD2 (6 bases). The ends were cut back, 2 bases at V and 6 bases at J, with 20 bases in the middle. Germline lookup yields CDR1 SGHDN and CDR2 FVKESK. This CDR3 contains 17 residues. The CDR3 DNA follows: TGTGCCAGCAGCCAACTATATGGGCAGGGAGGAGGCAATGAGCAGTTCTTC. It is translated as CASSQLYGQGGGNEQFF.

This clone showed up just once. V is TRBV9 and J is TRBJ2-5; D ambiguous. The CDR3 is made up of 14 amino acids. The ends were cut back, 0 bases at V and 4 bases at J, with 10 bases in the middle. Germline-derived CDR1 and CDR2 are SGDLS and YYNGEE. This CDR3 is CASSVGWVPETQYF. In nucleotides, the CDR3 is TGTGCCAGCAGCGTAGGGTGGGTCCCAGAGACCCAGTACTTC.

The rearrangement uses TRBV7-2 and TRBJ2-2; D is unresolved. Germline V gene lookup returns CDR1 SGHTA and CDR2 FQGNSA. The ends were cut back, 5 bases at V and 5 bases at J, with 21 bases in the middle. The CDR3 consists of 17 residues. CDR3 sequence: CASSPGSWAMGTGELFF. The CDR3 coding sequence is TGTGCCAGCAGCCCCGGGTCTTGGGCCATGGGAACCGGGGAGCTGTTTTTT. Drawing the rest from reference TRBV7-2 and TRBJ2-2, the complete variable domain is GAGVSQSPSNKVTEKGKDVELRCDPISGHTALYWYRQSLGQGLEFLIYFQGNSAPDKSGLPSDRFSAERTGGSVSTLTIQRTQQEDSAVYLCASSPGSWAMGTGELFFGEGSRLTVL.

The chain carries TRBV19 and TRBJ2-1; D might be TRBD1 (5 bases). With 1 base removed from V and 8 bases from J, the gap between germline ends came to 12 bases. Per germline, CDR1 LNHDA and CDR2 SQIVND (reference sequence). This CDR3 contains 14 residues. The CDR3 DNA reads TGTGCCAGTAGTATAGGGCCCAGGGTCTATGAGCAGTTCTTC. Amino acids: CASSIGPRVYEQFF.

CDR3 DNA sequence: TGTGCCAGTAGTAACCGGATTGAAGAGACCCAGTACTTC. This sequence encodes CASSNRIEETQYF. The rearrangement links TRBV19 to TRBJ2-5; D not resolved. The CDR3 sequence is 13 residues long. Germline assignment: CDR1 LNHDA and CDR2 SQIVND (reference sequence). V was clipped by 4 bases and J by 3 bases, with 9 bases between them.

The rearrangement uses TRBV6-1 and TRBJ2-1, with unresolved D. The germline V and J ends were trimmed by 4 bases and 9 bases, with 13 bases remaining between them. CDR3 length: 13 amino acids. Germline assignment: CDR1 MNHNS and CDR2 SASEGT. The CDR3 reads CASSGNWQPEQFF. The CDR3 DNA follows: TGTGCCAGCAGTGGAAATTGGCAGCCTGAGCAGTTCTTC.

This clone was picked up a small number of times. V is TRBV6-1 and J is TRBJ2-5, with 13 bases aligning to TRBD2. This CDR3 has 15 residues. Per the germline V gene, CDR1 is MNHNS and CDR2 is SASEGT. With V trimmed by 3 bases and J by 9 bases, 7 bases remained unmatched. Here the CDR3 DNA reads TGTGCCAGCAGTGAGACTAGCGGGGGGCGGGAGGCCCAGTACTTC. This gives the protein CASSETSGGREAQYF.

This chain uses TRBV2 with TRBJ1-3; no clear D gene. The V gene lost 2 bases and the J gene lost 0 bases, with 8 bases spanning the gap. CDR1 is SNHLY and CDR2 is FYNNEI in the germline V gene. This CDR3 contains 15 residues. The chain's CDR3 is CASSESTRSGNTIYF. For the CDR3, the DNA is TGTGCCAGCAGTGAAAGCACCCGCTCTGGAAACACCATATATTTT.

This chain links TRBV7-2 with TRBJ2-3; 9 bases are shared with TRBD2. The CDR3 runs to 11 residues. The germline V gene has CDR1 SGHTA and CDR2 FQGNSA. The CDR3 loop is CAAGGRDTQYF. As DNA, the CDR3 is TGTGCGGCGGGGGGGAGAGATACGCAGTATTTT.

This clone was seen more than once but under ten times. This chain uses TRBV9 with TRBJ2-2; D not certain. Germline values: CDR1 SGDLS, CDR2 YYNGEE. CDR3 length equals 13 residues. Trimming took off 3 bases at V and 6 bases at J, with 9 bases between the two ends. DNA of the CDR3: TGTGCCAGCAGCGCCCACCAGTCCGGGGAGCTGTTTTTT. It translates to CASSAHQSGELFF.

The gene calls are TRBV6-5 and TRBJ1-2, with D perhaps matching TRBD1 (6 bases). The CDR3 loop spans 15 amino acids. V lost 0 bases, J lost 4 bases, and 12 bases lay in between. Germline CDR1 is MNHEY and CDR2 is SVGAGI. This chain's CDR3 is CASSYSKRGAYGYTF. The CDR3 DNA is TGTGCCAGCAGTTACTCGAAACGGGGGGCCTATGGCTACACCTTC.

This chain links TRBV30 with TRBJ1-1; unclear D gene. Germline CDR1 GTSNPN, CDR2 SVGIG (reference sequence). The CDR3 has 12 amino acids. Trimming cost V 2 bases and J 8 bases, with 12 bases left between them. CDR3 bases: TGTGCCTGGAGTAGGGTACTGGGGGAAGCTTTCTTT. Residues: CAWSRVLGEAFF.

This clone was recorded only once. CDR3 DNA: TGTGCCAGCAGTTACCGGTCCGGGGAGCTGTTTTTT. Protein product: CASSYRSGELFF. The V gene is TRBV6-5, the J gene TRBJ2-2; no definite D call. Trimming pared 2 bases from V and 6 bases from J, leaving 4 bases between. This CDR3 is built from 12 residues. Germline assignment: CDR1 MNHEY and CDR2 SVGAGI.

The J gene is TRBJ2-6, the V gene TRBV9; D possibly uses TRBD1 or TRBD2 (5 bases each). Trimming shortened V by 4 bases and J by 0 bases, and 20 bases separated the two germline ends. Germline loops: CDR1 SGDLS, CDR2 YYNGEE. The CDR3 totals 19 residues. CDR3 protein: CASSPGLAREYSGANVLTF. DNA for the CDR3: TGTGCCAGCAGCCCCGGACTGGCCAGGGAATACTCTGGGGCCAACGTCCTGACTTTC.

This chain links TRBV7-2 with TRBJ1-2; D might be TRBD1 (5 bases). The CDR3 has 12 amino acids. Germline lookup yields CDR1 SGHTA and CDR2 FQGNSA. Trimming took off 5 bases at V and 3 bases at J, with 7 bases between the two ends. The CDR3 bases are TGTGCCAGCAGCCCACAGGACTATGGCTACACCTTC. It translates to CASSPQDYGYTF.

Comment on this clone: Additional DNA sequences in this sample encode the identical CDR3. The chain has TRBV30 and TRBJ2-5; 8 bases fit TRBD2. J gave up 4 bases and V 3 bases, and 4 bases lay outside the gene matches. Germline loops: CDR1 GTSNPN, CDR2 SVGIG (reference sequence). This CDR3 spans 13 amino acids. The CDR3 protein is CAWRRLAGETQYF. The CDR3 nucleotides are TGTGCCTGGAGACGGCTAGCGGGAGAGACCCAGTACTTC.

This clone was found a few times. Other DNA sequences from this sample encode an identical CDR3 as well. This chain's CDR3 is CASSQGTANTGELFF. The CDR3, as DNA: TGCGCCAGCAGCCAAGGGACAGCGAACACCGGGGAGCTGTTTTTT. V gene TRBV4-1 combines with J gene TRBJ2-2; D may be TRBD1 (6 bases). The V gene lost 1 base and the J gene lost 0 bases, with 6 bases spanning the gap. The CDR3 extends over 15 amino acids. Germline CDR1 reads MGHRA; CDR2 reads YSYEKL.

This clone came up a few times. This CDR3 is CASGSQGIFGNTIYF. DNA of the CDR3: TGTGCCAGCGGCTCCCAGGGGATCTTTGGAAACACCATATATTTT. The chain couples TRBV25-1 to TRBJ1-3; tentatively, D is TRBD1 (6 bases). The CDR3 extends over 15 amino acids. Trimming shortened V by 8 bases and J by 3 bases, and 17 bases separated the two germline ends. In germline, CDR1 is MGHDK, CDR2 SYGVNS.

The J gene is TRBJ1-1, the V gene TRBV30; D remains ambiguous. The germline V gene has CDR1 GTSNPN and CDR2 SVGIG (reference sequence). V was pared by 1 base and J by 5 bases, with 17 bases between. This CDR3 contains 15 residues. As DNA, the CDR3 is TGTGCCTGGAGTGCGAACCGGGTCAGCGGTACTGAAGCTTTCTTT. Translated, it gives CAWSANRVSGTEAFF. Based on the CDR3 plus reference TRBV30 and TRBJ1-1, the full variable domain is SQTIHQWPATLVQPVGSPLSLECTVEGTSNPNLYWYRQAAGRGLQLLFYSVGIGQISSEVPQNLSASRPQDRQFILSSKKLLLSDSGFYLCAWSANRVSGTEAFFGQGTRLTVV.

V and J are TRBV18 and TRBJ1-1; no clear D gene. Deletions cut 1 base from V and 0 bases from J, with 3 bases between. The length of the CDR3 is 13 residues. Germline V gene data show CDR1 as KGHSH and CDR2 as LQKENI. DNA of the CDR3: TGTGCCAGCTCACCACGGGTGAACACTGAAGCTTTCTTT. It yields the protein CASSPRVNTEAFF.

The chain recombines TRBV5-4 with TRBJ1-1, with D possibly matching TRBD1 (5 bases). This CDR3 has 14 residues. The germline CDR1 and CDR2 sequences are SGHNT and YYREEE (reference sequence). V shed 4 bases and J shed 0 bases, with 10 bases lying between them. The CDR3 DNA reads as TGTGCCAGCAGCCTAAAAGGGGTGAACACTGAAGCTTTCTTT. Amino acids: CASSLKGVNTEAFF.

V is TRBV19 and J is TRBJ2-1; TRBD2 agrees at 15 bases. The CDR3 totals 17 residues. Unmatched junction bases numbered 2, after V lost 2 bases and J lost 3 bases. Per germline, CDR1 LNHDA and CDR2 SQIVND (reference sequence). CDR3 loop: CASSIKGLAGGYNEQFF. CDR3 coding DNA: TGTGCCAGTAGTATAAAGGGACTAGCGGGAGGCTACAATGAGCAGTTCTTC.

The chain recombines TRBV27 with TRBJ2-7; TRBD1 matches 8 bases. The V segment lost 8 bases and the J segment 0 bases; nucleotides outside the gene matches: 6. CDR1 is MNHEY and CDR2 is SMNVEV in the germline V gene (reference sequence). This CDR3 region has 14 residues. The CDR3 DNA reads TGTGCCAGCCGTTGGACAGGGAGCTCCTACGAGCAGTACTTC. It translates to CASRWTGSSYEQYF.

This chain links TRBV5-4 with TRBJ2-7, with 7 nucleotides matching TRBD1. CDR1 and CDR2 (germline): SGHNT, YYREEE (reference sequence). J lost 5 bases, V lost 2 bases, and 7 bases had no gene match. The CDR3 is 14 amino acids. The CDR3 sequence is CASSFRQGVHEQYF. The DNA for the CDR3 is TGTGCCAGCAGCTTCCGGCAGGGGGTCCACGAGCAGTACTTC.

The genes are TRBV25-1 and TRBJ2-1; TRBD1 might be the D (6 bases). The germline V gene encodes CDR1 MGHDK and CDR2 SYGVNS. With 3 bases removed from V and 5 bases from J, the gap between germline ends came to 23 bases. CDR3 length: 18 amino acids. CDR3 DNA: TGTGCCAGCAGTGACCCCCCGGGTCGGCAGGGGTTGGACAATGAGCAGTTCTTC. Amino acids: CASSDPPGRQGLDNEQFF.

The chain has TRBV5-6 and TRBJ1-3; D is undetermined. Per the germline V gene, CDR1 is SGHDT and CDR2 is YYEEEE. CDR3 length: 16 residues. V lost 0 bases to trimming and J lost 2 bases, with 12 bases between them. Written as DNA, the CDR3 is TGTGCCAGCAGCTTGGGGGAAGGGATGCCTGGAAACACCATATATTTT. The encoded protein is CASSLGEGMPGNTIYF.

The CDR3 region has the DNA TGCGCCAGCAGCCTCCAGGGGCGAAGCGAGCAGTACGTC. Residues: CASSLQGRSEQYV. This rearrangement joins TRBV5-1 to TRBJ2-7; a possible D gene is TRBD1 (6 bases). Germline V gene sequence: CDR1 SGHRS, CDR2 YFSETQ. Trimming left V 4 bases short and J 6 bases short, with 14 bases between. The CDR3 extends over 13 amino acids.

The genes are TRBV13 and TRBJ2-5, with 9 bases that match TRBD1. The CDR3 consists of 16 residues. V lost 5 bases and J lost 5; bases outside the gene matches: 12. Germline values: CDR1 PRHDT, CDR2 FYEKMQ (reference sequence). The CDR3 spells CASSRDRAPLGETQYF. The CDR3 region has the DNA TGTGCCAGCAGCAGGGACAGGGCGCCCCTGGGTGAGACCCAGTACTTC.